These 12 T cell receptor beta chains were sequenced from one sample in a study of technical replicates of blood from a handful of donors (dated by TCRdb to between 2016 and 2019). The library came from the immunoSEQ multiplex PCR assay. TCRdb retrieved this table from immuneACCESS and kept in-frame rearrangements only. Not all clones are present; in checked studies, unresolved V genes account for under half, and no reason is known for the remainder. Present in this sample are under 35,000 clones, approximately 90% of which were seen just once. Together, the top ten hold around 4.1% of the sample. The sample comprised PBMCs. These receptors all stem from a human donor in good health. Some clones in this sample may be carry-over from other donors' samples.

The chain is built from TRBV25-1 and TRBJ1-2; 7 bases are a match to TRBD1. J gave up 3 bases and V 1 base, and 8 bases lay outside the gene matches. The V gene's germline CDR1 is MGHDK and CDR2 SYGVNS. This CDR3 is built from 16 residues. The chain's CDR3 is CASSESGQAYDYGYTF. The CDR3 DNA reads as TGTGCCAGCAGTGAATCCGGACAGGCGTACGACTATGGCTACACCTTC.

The chain recombines TRBV4-3 with TRBJ1-1; D is ambiguous. The CDR3 extends over 13 amino acids. CDR1 and CDR2 (germline): LGHNA, YSLEER. Trimming stripped 2 bases from V and 11 bases from J, with 15 bases between. The CDR3 coding sequence is TGCGCCAGCAGCCAATCCTCTCCCGCGGCGGCTTTCTTT. It yields the protein CASSQSSPAAAFF.

The gene calls are TRBV7-6 and TRBJ2-7; perhaps TRBD2 as D (5 bases). Per the germline V gene, CDR1 is SGHVS and CDR2 is FNYEAQ. Deletions cut 2 bases from V and 2 bases from J, with 13 bases between. There are 15 residues in the CDR3. Here the CDR3 reads CASSLSTRGTYEQYF. The CDR3 DNA reads as TGTGCCAGCAGCTTATCTACCCGGGGAACCTACGAGCAGTACTTC. Full variable domain (outside the CDR3, taken from reference TRBV7-6 and TRBJ2-7): GAGVSQSPRYKVTKRGQDVALRCDPISGHVSLYWYRQALGQGPEFLTYFNYEAQQDKSGLPNDRFSAERPEGSISTLTIQRTEQRDSAMYRCASSLSTRGTYEQYFGPGTRLTVT.

The chain uses TRBV9 and TRBJ1-1; D is unclear. The CDR3 consists of 12 residues. The V gene lost 0 bases and the J gene lost 10 bases, with 10 bases spanning the gap. Germline values: CDR1 SGDLS, CDR2 YYNGEE. CDR3 sequence: CASSVDGVGAFF. The CDR3 coding sequence is TGTGCCAGCAGCGTAGACGGGGTGGGAGCTTTCTTT.

The V gene is TRBV4-1, the J gene TRBJ1-2; D is unresolved. Trimming cost V 0 bases and J 6 bases, with 14 bases left between them. The CDR3 has 15 residues. Germline CDR1 is MGHRA and CDR2 is YSYEKL. CDR3 sequence: CASSQDSNVMDGYTF. As DNA, the CDR3 is TGCGCCAGCAGCCAAGATAGCAACGTTATGGATGGCTACACCTTC.

The chain joins TRBV4-3 to TRBJ1-4; TRBD1 aligns across 9 bases. There are 15 residues in the CDR3. The V segment lost 4 bases and the J segment 6 bases; nucleotides outside the gene matches: 6. Germline assignment: CDR1 LGHNA and CDR2 YSLEER. In DNA, the CDR3 is TGCGCCAGCAGCCCTACAGGGGGCTGGGATGAAAAACTGTTTTTT. Protein product: CASSPTGGWDEKLFF.

The V call is TRBV9, the J call TRBJ1-6; 10 nucleotides align to TRBD1. V was clipped by 3 bases and J by 9 bases; unmatched bases: 9. The CDR3 is 16 residues long. Germline loops: CDR1 SGDLS, CDR2 YYNGEE. The chain's CDR3 is CASSAGQGLLGSPLHF. In DNA form, the CDR3 reads TGTGCCAGCAGCGCGGGACAGGGGTTATTGGGTTCACCCCTCCACTTT.

The chain links TRBV7-3 to TRBJ2-5; 8 bases align to TRBD2. Germline loops: CDR1 SGHTA, CDR2 FQGTGA. CDR3 size: 15 residues. V dropped 5 bases and J dropped 4; count of bases not matched to a gene: 9. The CDR3 DNA is TGTGCCAGCAGCGCCGCCGGGACTAGGTTAGAGACCCAGTACTTC. It codes for CASSAAGTRLETQYF.

The chain is built from TRBV7-2 and TRBJ2-7; 8 nucleotides align to TRBD2. The CDR3 totals 14 residues. The junction had 6 bases not matched to a gene; V was cut back by 6 bases and J by 2 bases. In germline, CDR1 is SGHTA, CDR2 FQGNSA. DNA for the CDR3: TGTGCCAGCAGTTACTTCGGGGGGGCCTACGAGCAGTACTTC. It translates to CASSYFGGAYEQYF.

The DNA of the CDR3 is TGTGCCAGCAGCCAAGATCCTCTTACCGCGTCGGATACGCAGTATTTT. Residues: CASSQDPLTASDTQYF. V usage is TRBV4-2 and J usage is TRBJ2-3; D uncertain. From germline, CDR1 is LGHNA and CDR2 YNFKEQ. V dropped 0 bases and J dropped 6 bases, with 16 bases sitting between them. The CDR3 covers 16 residues.

This clone came up once. The chain is built from TRBV30 and TRBJ1-5; D possibly corresponds to TRBD1 (6 bases). V was shortened by 3 bases and J by 0 bases, with 12 bases between the two germline ends. Germline CDR1 reads GTSNPN; CDR2 reads SVGIG (reference sequence). This CDR3 comprises 15 residues. CDR3 DNA sequence: TGTGCCTGGAGCCCTGGGACACTTAGCAATCAGCCCCAGCATTTT. Protein sequence: CAWSPGTLSNQPQHF.

The rearrangement links TRBV7-9 to TRBJ1-5; TRBD1 agrees at 10 bases. The V segment lost 3 bases and the J segment 5 bases; nucleotides outside the gene matches: 7. The germline V gene has CDR1 SEHNR and CDR2 FQNEAQ (reference sequence). This CDR3 has 16 amino acids. The CDR3 spells CASSFAGTGAHQPQHF. In nucleotides, the CDR3 is TGTGCCAGCAGCTTCGCCGGGACAGGGGCCCATCAGCCCCAGCATTTT.